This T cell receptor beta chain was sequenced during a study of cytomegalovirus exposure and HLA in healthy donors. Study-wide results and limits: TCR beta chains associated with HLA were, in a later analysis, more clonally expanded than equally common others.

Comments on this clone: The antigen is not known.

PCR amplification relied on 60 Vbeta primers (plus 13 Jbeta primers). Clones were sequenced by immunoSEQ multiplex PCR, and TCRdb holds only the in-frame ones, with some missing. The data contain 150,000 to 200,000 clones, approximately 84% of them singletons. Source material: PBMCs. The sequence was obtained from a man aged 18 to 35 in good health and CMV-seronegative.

CDR3 sequence reads: CASKIRDSSYEQYF. In DNA, the CDR3 is TGTGCCAGCAAGATCCGGGACAGCTCCTACGAGCAGTACTTC. The chain has TRBV6-5 and TRBJ2-7; 7 bases are a match to TRBD1. The CDR3 has 14 amino acids. CDR1 and CDR2 from the germline V gene are MNHEY and SVGAGI. The V gene end was trimmed by 7 bases and the J gene end by 0 bases; junction bases not matched to a gene: 6.